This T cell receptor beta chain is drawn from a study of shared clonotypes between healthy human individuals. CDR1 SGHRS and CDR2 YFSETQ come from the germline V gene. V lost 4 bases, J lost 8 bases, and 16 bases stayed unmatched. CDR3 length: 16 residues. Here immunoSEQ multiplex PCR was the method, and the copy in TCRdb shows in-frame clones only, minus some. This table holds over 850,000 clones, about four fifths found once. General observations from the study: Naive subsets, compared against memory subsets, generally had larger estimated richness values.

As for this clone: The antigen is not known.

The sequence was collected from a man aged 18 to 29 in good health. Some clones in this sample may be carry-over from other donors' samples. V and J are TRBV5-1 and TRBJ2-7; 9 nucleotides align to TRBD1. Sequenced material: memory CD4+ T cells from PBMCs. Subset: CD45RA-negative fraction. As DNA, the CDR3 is TGCGCCAGCAGCCTCAACCCTGGGACAGGGCCTGGGAAGCAGTACTTC. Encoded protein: CASSLNPGTGPGKQYF. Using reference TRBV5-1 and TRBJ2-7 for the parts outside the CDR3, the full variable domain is KAGVTQTPRYLIKTRGQQVTLSCSPISGHRSVSWYQQTPGQGLQFLFEYFSETQRNKGNFPGRFSGRQFSNSRSEMNVSTLELGDSALYLCASSLNPGTGPGKQYFGPGTRLTVT.